Here is one TCR beta chain with its context. Germline trimming cut 4 bases from V and 3 bases from J; bases unmatched to any gene: 11. Germline CDR1 SGDLS, CDR2 YYNGEE. The CDR3 has 16 amino acids. PBMCs numbering at least 7 million were isolated per sample. These data originate in a study of blood T cells in healthy people across ages. For the second PCR, which ran for about 7 to 11 cycles, a sample-barcoded 5' primer and a J-beta primer mix were used. Researchers report that a template-switch adaptor with 12 random nucleotides tagged each cDNA molecule. TCRdb itself ran the 5' RACE reads through MiXCR, one entry per CDR3 protein. The sample has approximately 2,000,000 distinct CDR3 sequences; about two fifths are singletons.

This chain uses TRBV9 with TRBJ2-7; 9 bases agree with TRBD1. The TCR comes from a human donor in good health. Sequenced material: blood. CDR3 amino acids: CASSPIDRGSVYEQYF. In nucleotides, the CDR3 is TGTGCCAGCAGCCCGATAGACAGGGGGTCAGTCTACGAGCAGTACTTC.